The source of this T cell receptor (beta chain) is a study of blood T cell repertoires in COVID-19. Germline V gene sequence: CDR1 SGHDT, CDR2 YYEEEE. The CDR3 covers 16 residues. Between the trimmed V and J ends, which lost 5 bases and 0 bases, there was a span of 15 bases. The table came from immunoSEQ multiplex PCR; TCRdb's copy has only in-frame clones and leaves some out. The sample has some 200,000 clones, 87% seen once. The sequenced material came from peripheral blood. The chain carries TRBV5-6 and TRBJ2-1; D perhaps matches TRBD1 (6 bases). This clonotype was obtained from a woman between 18 and 29 years old who had recovered from COVID-19. The CDR3 spells CASRSQGSSSYNEQFF. DNA of the CDR3: TGTGCCAGCAGAAGCCAGGGGTCAAGCTCCTACAATGAGCAGTTCTTC.